The clone carrying this TCR beta chain was observed many times. The antigen is unknown. The V and J ends lost 10 bases and 0 bases, in that order; junction bases with no gene match: 7. Germline V CDR1 and CDR2: MNHEY, SVGEGT. CDR3 length: 16 amino acids. Unique molecular identifiers were incorporated into the prepared TCRbeta library. In TCRdb, the PCR reads were re-called with MiXCR into one record per CDR3 protein. In the table there are hundreds of thousands of distinct CDR3 sequences, over 10% of which are singletons. The sample comes from a study of T-cell reconstitution after alpha-beta-depleted transplantation in children. General observations from the study: In some patients, recipient T cells and intrathymic progenitors surviving conditioning explained high day-60 diversity. One year after transplant, T-cell counts and diversity came mostly from newly produced T cells. Alpha-beta T cells present about two months after transplant were reported to originate from several hundred expanded graft clones.

The chain carries TRBV6-2 or TRBV6-3 and TRBJ2-7; 15 nucleotides agree with TRBD2. This specimen consisted of PBMCs, mostly from graft donor cells, obtained 360 days after TCRalphabeta/CD19-depleted stem cell transplant. The TCR originated in a male patient aged 10 to 17 who had a stem cell transplant for acute myeloid leukemia, so the T cells may come from the graft donor. CDR3 nucleotide sequence: TGTGCCACCGGGGGGACTAGCGGGAGGAACTCCTACGAGCAGTACTTC. The encoded protein is CATGGTSGRNSYEQYF.